Below, one TCR beta chain is given with its context. Germline V lookup: CDR1 MRHNA, CDR2 SNTAGT. With 2 bases clipped from V and 3 bases from J, the junction kept 0 bases outside the gene matches. This CDR3 has 14 residues. Treatment specified: randomized to nivolumab then ipilimumab (arm A) or the reverse (arm B). Live CD3+CD8+ CD19− CD56− cells were sorted from PBMCs. Repertoires were generated with immunoSEQ multiplex PCR, while TCRdb's copy carries only in-frame clones and drops some. The table includes roughly 17,000 clones, roughly 71% detected once. This sample is part of a study of sequential checkpoint blockade in melanoma. Overall study context: Maintenance nivolumab came after either treatment sequence.

The input for sequencing was CD8+ T cells sorted from blood (inferred from file names), taken from a patient given nivolumab and ipilimumab in sequence. The chain couples TRBV6-4 to TRBJ2-2, with 7 bases identical to TRBD1. This receptor was identified in a human donor with melanoma. The DNA of the CDR3 is TGTGCCAGCAGTGACAGGGGGCACACCGGGGAGCTGTTTTTT. Translated, it gives CASSDRGHTGELFF.